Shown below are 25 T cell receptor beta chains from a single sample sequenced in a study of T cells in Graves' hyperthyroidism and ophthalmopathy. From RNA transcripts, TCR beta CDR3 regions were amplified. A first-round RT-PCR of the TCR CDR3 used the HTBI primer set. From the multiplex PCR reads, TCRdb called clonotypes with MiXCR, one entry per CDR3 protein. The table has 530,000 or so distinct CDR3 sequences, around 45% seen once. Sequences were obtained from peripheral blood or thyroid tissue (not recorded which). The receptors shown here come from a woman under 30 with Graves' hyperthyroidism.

The CDR3 DNA reads as TGTGCCACCCGACAGGTTTTAATCGGGGAGCTGTTTTTT. Amino acids: CATRQVLIGELFF. The J gene is TRBJ2-2, the V gene TRBV19, with D perhaps matching TRBD1 (6 bases). Trimming took 10 bases from V and 7 from J, leaving 16 bases between them. Germline V gene lookup returns CDR1 LNHDA and CDR2 SQIVND (reference sequence). CDR3 size: 13 residues.

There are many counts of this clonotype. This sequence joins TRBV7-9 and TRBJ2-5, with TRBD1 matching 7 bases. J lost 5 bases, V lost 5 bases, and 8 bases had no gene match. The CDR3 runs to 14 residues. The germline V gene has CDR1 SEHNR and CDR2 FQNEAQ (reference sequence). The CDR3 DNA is TGTGCCAGCAGCCGACAGGGTTCGGGGGAGACCCAGTACTTC. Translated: CASSRQGSGETQYF. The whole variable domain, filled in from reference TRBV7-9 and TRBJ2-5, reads DTGVSQNPRHKITKRGQNVTFRCDPISEHNRLYWYRQTLGQGPEFLTYFQNEAQLEKSRLLSDRFSAERPKGSFSTLEIQRTEQGDSAMYLCASSRQGSGETQYFGPGTRLLVL.

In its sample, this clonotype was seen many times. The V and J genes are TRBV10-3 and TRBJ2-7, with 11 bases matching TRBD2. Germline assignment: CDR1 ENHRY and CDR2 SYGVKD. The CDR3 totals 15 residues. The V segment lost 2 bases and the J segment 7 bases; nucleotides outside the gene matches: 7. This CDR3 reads CAISELLAGVREQYF. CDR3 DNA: TGTGCCATCAGTGAGCTACTAGCGGGAGTCAGGGAGCAGTACTTC.

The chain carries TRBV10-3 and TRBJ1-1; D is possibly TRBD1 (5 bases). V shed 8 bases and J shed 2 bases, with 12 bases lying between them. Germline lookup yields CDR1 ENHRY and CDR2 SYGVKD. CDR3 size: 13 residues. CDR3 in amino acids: CAIAIGVNTEAFF. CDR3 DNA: TGTGCCATCGCAATAGGGGTCAACACTGAAGCTTTCTTT.

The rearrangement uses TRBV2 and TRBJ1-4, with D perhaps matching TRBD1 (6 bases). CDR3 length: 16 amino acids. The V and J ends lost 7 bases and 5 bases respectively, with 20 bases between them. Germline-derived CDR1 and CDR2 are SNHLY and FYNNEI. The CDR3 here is CASTPGAGGDNEKLFF. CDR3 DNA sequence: TGTGCCAGCACCCCAGGGGCGGGAGGGGACAATGAAAAACTGTTTTTT.

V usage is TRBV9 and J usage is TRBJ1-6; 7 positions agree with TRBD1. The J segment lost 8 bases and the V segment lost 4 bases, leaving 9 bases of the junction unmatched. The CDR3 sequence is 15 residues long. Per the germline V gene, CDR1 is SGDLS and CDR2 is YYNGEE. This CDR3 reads CASSQGQDRYSPLHF. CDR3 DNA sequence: TGTGCCAGCAGCCAAGGACAGGATCGATATTCACCCCTCCACTTT.

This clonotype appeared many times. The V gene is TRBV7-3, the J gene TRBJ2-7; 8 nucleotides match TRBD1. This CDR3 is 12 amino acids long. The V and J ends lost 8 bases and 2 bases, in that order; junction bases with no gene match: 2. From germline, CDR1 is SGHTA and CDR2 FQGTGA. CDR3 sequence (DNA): TGTGCCAGCCGGGACAGGACCTACGAGCAGTACTTC. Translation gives CASRDRTYEQYF.

CDR3 loop: CASTPRTREAGQDQPQHF. DNA for the CDR3: TGTGCCAGCACCCCCCGAACCAGGGAAGCGGGTCAGGATCAGCCCCAGCATTTT. The J gene is TRBJ1-5, the V gene TRBV11-1, with TRBD1 as a possible D gene (5 bases). This CDR3 is built from 18 residues. Looked up from germline, CDR1 is SGHAT and CDR2 is FQDESV (reference sequence). V gave up 7 bases and J gave up 5 bases, with 27 bases separating them.

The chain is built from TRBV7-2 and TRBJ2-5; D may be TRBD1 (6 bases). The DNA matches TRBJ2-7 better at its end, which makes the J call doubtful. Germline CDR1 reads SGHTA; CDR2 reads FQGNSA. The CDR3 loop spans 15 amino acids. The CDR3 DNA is TGTGCCAGCAGCGTACTTGGGCAGGGGACCTACGAGCAGTACTTC. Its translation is CASSVLGQGTYEQYF.

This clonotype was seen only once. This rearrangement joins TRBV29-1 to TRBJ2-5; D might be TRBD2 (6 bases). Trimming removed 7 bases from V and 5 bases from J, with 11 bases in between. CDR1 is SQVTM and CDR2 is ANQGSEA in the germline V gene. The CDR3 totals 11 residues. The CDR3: CSGRAAETQYF. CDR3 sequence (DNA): TGCAGCGGGAGGGCCGCGGAGACCCAGTACTTC.

CDR3 coding DNA: TGTGCTAGAGCCACGATTCAGGGCAGCTCCTACGAGCAGTACTTC. Amino acids: CARATIQGSSYEQYF. The chain is built from TRBV25-1 and TRBJ2-7; D may be TRBD1 (5 bases). Germline V gives CDR1 MGHDK, CDR2 SYGVNS. This CDR3 comprises 15 residues.

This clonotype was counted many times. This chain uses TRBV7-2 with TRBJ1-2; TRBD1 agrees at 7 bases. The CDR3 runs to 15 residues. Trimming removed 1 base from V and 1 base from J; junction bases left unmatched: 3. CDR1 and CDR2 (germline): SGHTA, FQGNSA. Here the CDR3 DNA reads TGTGCCAGCAGCTTAGAGACAGGGTTTAACTATGGCTACACCTTC. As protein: CASSLETGFNYGYTF.

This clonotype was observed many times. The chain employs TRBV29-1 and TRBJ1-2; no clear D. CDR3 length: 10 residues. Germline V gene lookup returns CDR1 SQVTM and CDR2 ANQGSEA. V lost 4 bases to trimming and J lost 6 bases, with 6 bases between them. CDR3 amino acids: CSVARDGYTF. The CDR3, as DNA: TGCAGCGTTGCTCGGGATGGCTACACCTTC.

The CDR3 nucleotides are TGTGCCAGCAGCGACAGGGGAGAGAACTATGGCTACACCTTC. Its protein is CASSDRGENYGYTF. The V gene is TRBV2, the J gene TRBJ1-2; 8 bases fit TRBD1. This CDR3 is built from 14 residues. Unmatched junction bases numbered 5, after V lost 6 bases and J lost 2 bases. Germline CDR1 reads SNHLY; CDR2 reads FYNNEI.

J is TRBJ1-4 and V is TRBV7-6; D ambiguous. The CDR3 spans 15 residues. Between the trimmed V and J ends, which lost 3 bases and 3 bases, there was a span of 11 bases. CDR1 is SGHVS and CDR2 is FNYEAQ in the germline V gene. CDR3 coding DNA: TGTGCCAGCAGCTTGGTAGGGAATTCTAATGAAAAACTGTTTTTT. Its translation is CASSLVGNSNEKLFF.

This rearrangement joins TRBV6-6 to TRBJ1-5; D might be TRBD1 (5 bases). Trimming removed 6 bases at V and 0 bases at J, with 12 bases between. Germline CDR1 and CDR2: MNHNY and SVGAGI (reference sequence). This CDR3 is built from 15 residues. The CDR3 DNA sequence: TGTGCCAGCAGCCGTGGGGGGAATAGCAATCAGCCCCAGCATTTT. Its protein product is CASSRGGNSNQPQHF.

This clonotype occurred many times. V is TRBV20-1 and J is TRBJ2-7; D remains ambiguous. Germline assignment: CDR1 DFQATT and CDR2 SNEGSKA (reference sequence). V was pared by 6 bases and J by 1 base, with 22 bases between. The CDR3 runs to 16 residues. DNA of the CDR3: TGCAGTGCCTCCGCGCAAGGTGGTCCTGCATCCTACGAGCAGTACTTC. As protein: CSASAQGGPASYEQYF.

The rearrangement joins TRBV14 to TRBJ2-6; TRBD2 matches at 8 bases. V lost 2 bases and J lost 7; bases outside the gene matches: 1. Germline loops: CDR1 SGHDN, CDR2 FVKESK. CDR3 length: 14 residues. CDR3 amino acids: CASSQIAGANVLTF. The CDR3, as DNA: TGTGCCAGCAGCCAAATAGCGGGAGCCAACGTCCTGACTTTC.

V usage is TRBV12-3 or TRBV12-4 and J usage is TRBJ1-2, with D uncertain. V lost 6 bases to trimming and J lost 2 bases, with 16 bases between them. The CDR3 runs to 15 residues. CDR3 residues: CASSSAGHLNYGYTF. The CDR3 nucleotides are TGTGCCAGCAGCTCCGCGGGCCACCTAAACTATGGCTACACCTTC.

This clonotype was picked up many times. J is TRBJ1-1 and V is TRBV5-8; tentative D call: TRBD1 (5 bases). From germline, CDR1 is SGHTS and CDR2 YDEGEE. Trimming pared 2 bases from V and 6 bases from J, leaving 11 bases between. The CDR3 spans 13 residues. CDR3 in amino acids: CASSFPWGAEAFF. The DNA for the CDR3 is TGTGCCAGCAGCTTTCCATGGGGGGCTGAAGCTTTCTTT.

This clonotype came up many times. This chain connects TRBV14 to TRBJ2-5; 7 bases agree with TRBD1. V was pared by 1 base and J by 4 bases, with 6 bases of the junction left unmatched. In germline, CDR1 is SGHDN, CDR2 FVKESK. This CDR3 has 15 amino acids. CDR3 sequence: CASSQVDRRSETQYF. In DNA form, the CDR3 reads TGTGCCAGCAGCCAAGTGGACAGGCGGTCAGAGACCCAGTACTTC.

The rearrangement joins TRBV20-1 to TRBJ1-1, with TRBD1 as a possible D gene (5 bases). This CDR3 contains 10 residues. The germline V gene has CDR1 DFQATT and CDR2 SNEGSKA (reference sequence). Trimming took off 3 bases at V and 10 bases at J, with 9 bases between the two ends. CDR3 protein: CSARIGTAFF. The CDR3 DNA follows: TGCAGTGCTAGGATCGGGACAGCTTTCTTT.

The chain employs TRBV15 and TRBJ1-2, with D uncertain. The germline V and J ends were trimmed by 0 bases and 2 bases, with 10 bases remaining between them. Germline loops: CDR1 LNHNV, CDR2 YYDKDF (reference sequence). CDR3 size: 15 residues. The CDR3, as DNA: TGTGCCACCAGCAGAGATCCTCCGTTAAACTATGGCTACACCTTC. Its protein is CATSRDPPLNYGYTF.

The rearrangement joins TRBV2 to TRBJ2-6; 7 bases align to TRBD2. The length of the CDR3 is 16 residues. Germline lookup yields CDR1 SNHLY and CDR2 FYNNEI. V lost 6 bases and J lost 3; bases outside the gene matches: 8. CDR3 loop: CASREWGGSGANVLTF. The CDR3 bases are TGTGCCAGCAGGGAATGGGGGGGTAGTGGGGCCAACGTCCTGACTTTC.

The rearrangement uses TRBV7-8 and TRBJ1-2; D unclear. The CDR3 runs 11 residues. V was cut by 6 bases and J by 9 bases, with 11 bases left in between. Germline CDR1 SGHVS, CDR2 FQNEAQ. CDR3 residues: CASSRTSSYTF. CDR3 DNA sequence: TGTGCCAGCAGTAGGACTAGCAGCTACACCTTC.